This T cell receptor beta chain was sequenced for a study of cytomegalovirus exposure and HLA in healthy donors (dated by TCRdb to the late 2010s). General notes on the study: According to an earlier analysis of several hundred of the donors, about 179 million T cells yielded some 110 million unique TCR beta sequences and about 300 Gb of sequence data. The study was designed to test whether signatures of past pathogen exposure could be identified by cataloging public T cell receptors. About 280 gigabases of sequencing data and approximately 80 million unique TCR sequences were included in an early release covering 500 to 750 HLA-typed donors. An earlier analysis of around 580 of the donors used high-throughput TCR beta sequencing to judge whether each TCR beta V gene segment behaved as functional or pseudogenic. A later analysis re-analyzed previously published TCR beta repertoires from several hundred donors and added high-resolution HLA genotyping to study TCR occurrence patterns. All discovery cohort repertoires had been generated on a single sequencing platform. On average, about 240,000 unique TCR beta nucleotide sequences were sequenced per donor among about 400 genotyped donors of the cohort, with about 19% of those sequences being non-productive. Five DR-DQ haplotypes were treated as single units for association and clustering because of strong linkage in the cohort. Donor age, sex, ethnicity and CMV serostatus were compiled alongside the repertoire data. Class I and class II HLA loci were covered by the typing at four-digit resolution. Besides the first cohort of about 730 subjects, a separate validation cohort made up of 95 to 150 different subjects was used. Of the 350 to 400 genotyped donors, over 65% fell in the genetic ancestry cluster associated with self-reported Caucasian donors. High-throughput TCR immunosequencing, statistical association of individual TCRs with disease status, and machine learning were combined to predict cytomegalovirus infection status. The number of donors typed differed by locus, with 629-630 for A, B, C, DRB1 and DQB1, around 520 for DQA1, over 600 for DPA1, and some 440 for DPB1. Using immunosequencing, the study profiled T cell repertoires from 666 subjects and related those repertoires to cytomegalovirus serostatus. The later analysis used no new phenotypic data to find candidate immune exposures, relying instead on TCR beta sequences and their occurrence across donors. Genome-wide SNP genotypes for about 60% of the roughly 700 donors were used in a later genetic analysis, which treated that subset as a discovery cohort. What the study reported, not specific to this receptor: While some public TCRs were present in many individuals, most TCR sequences turned up only very rarely across donors. Cytomegalovirus status was reported to be diagnosed by the classifier with high specificity and sensitivity in both the original and validation cohorts. Broadly in line with IMGT annotations, most TCR beta V segments showed up in productive rearrangements about 90% or about 30% of the time in an earlier analysis of about 500 of the donors. HLA typing was unavailable for some donors at each locus, so association tests used only the typed subset. In a later genetic analysis, a missense DCLRE1C variant was associated with V-gene and J-gene trimming of TCR beta chains, and the association was replicated in an independent cohort. In a later analysis, TCR association rates were found to vary across HLA loci, with the most associated TCRs seen for DRB1 alleles and the fewest for HLA-C alleles. Correlated functional status among segregating V segments might be attributable to linkage disequilibrium, but an unknown experimental factor could not be ruled out. CMV serostatus was the only immune exposure information available for the cohort. A later analysis reported that several top co-occurrence clusters appeared linked to parvovirus B19, influenza, CMV and Epstein-Barr virus. It was suggested by the authors that the approach could potentially be generalized to other disease states and immunological phenotypes. The earlier analysis of about 600 of the donors excluded some 15 rarely observed V segments, including chromosome 9 orphons, because counts were too low. Specific HLA alleles were associated with about 17,000 TCR beta sequences at a false discovery rate of 0.05 in a later analysis. In a later analysis, HLA-associated TCR beta chains were found to be more clonally expanded and to have lower generation probabilities than equally common non-associated chains. According to a later genetic analysis, donors in an Asian-associated ancestry cluster had fewer N-insertions in productive TCRs than the roughly 670-donor mean. Presence/absence analyses assumed roughly uniform sequencing depth across donors, an assumption that may not hold. In vitro tests confirmed that a few of the cytomegalovirus-associated TCR beta chains recognize cytomegalovirus antigens. According to a later analysis, most CMV-associated TCR beta chains appeared to be HLA-restricted, and the HLA associations seemed to be driven largely by CMV exposure. A further reported finding was that TCR beta sequences accurately predicted the HLA-A and HLA-B alleles for most subjects in the first cohort. The 87-base-pair reads could not distinguish some IMGT-functional V segments, including TRBV6-2 and TRBV6-3, so those segments were excluded. The sequencing pipeline was judged likely to have produced a cluster of highly shared sequence variants as a technical artifact. The study listed around 160 TCR beta chains as associated with cytomegalovirus. Only TCR beta chains were sequenced in this cohort, and the absence of alpha or paired-chain data limited detectable features. When HLA alleles, especially DR and DQ, strongly co-occurred, TCR associations were difficult to assign to individual alleles.

For CDR1 and CDR2, the germline V gene lists SGHDT and YYEEEE. Ends trimmed: V by 4 bases, J by 2 bases; bases unmatched to a gene: 15. Reading from cysteine to phenylalanine, the CDR3 counts 18 amino acids. Just the 54-base CDR3 DNA is kept, in frame starting at base 1. The receptor library was made with the immunoSEQ multiplex PCR assay. For the multiplex PCR, a mixture combining 60 forward primers for TCR Vbeta segments and 13 reverse primers for TCR Jbeta segments was used. A multiplex PCR assay on genomic DNA amplified the CDR3 region of rearranged TCR beta genes. Amplified TCR beta libraries were sequenced as 87-base-pair reads on the Illumina HiSeq System. In the paper's pipeline: In a later analysis, tens of millions of unique TCR beta chains were counted across the 666 repertoires, and approximately 11 million of these chains were shared by at least two donors. To remove PCR and sequencing errors, raw reads were error-corrected and collapsed into unique sequences using a nearest-neighbor algorithm that merged closely related sequences. V, D and J gene segments were assigned by aligning CDR3 sequences to IMGT reference sequences. Each retained sequence needed at least a six-nucleotide match to both a V gene segment and a J gene segment. A rearrangement was called productive if the CDR3 had no stop codons and remained in frame with V and J, and every other rearrangement was called non-productive. CDR3 was defined according to IMGT convention as the region running from the second conserved V-encoded cysteine to the conserved J-encoded phenylalanine. The earlier analysis of 500 to 600 of the donors excluded sequences that lacked an unambiguous match to a single V gene segment. An earlier analysis of fewer than 750 of the donors classified V segments as functional when productive rearrangements were above 56.7% and as segregating when the standard deviation between donors was above 5%. A statistical classification framework was built for diagnosing cytomegalovirus status from the catalog of TCR beta chain sequences. A later analysis assigned V and J genes by comparing TCR nucleotide sequences with IMGT/GENE-DB human TR gene sequences. Using the TCRdist pipeline, a later analysis assigned CDR3 sequences along with most-parsimonious VDJ recombination scenarios. In a later analysis, every TCR beta chain was defined by the combination of its CDR3 amino acid sequence and its V-gene family, and reads without a unique V-gene family were dropped. A later analysis removed several hundred highly shared, low-generation-probability nucleotide sequences to deal with suspected cross-contamination and a sequencing artifact. A later analysis calculated a clonal expansion index for each public chain from normalized within-repertoire ranks of inferred template counts. In a later analysis, generation probabilities were computed with a VDJ recombination model fitted to out-of-frame rearrangements, and the resulting probabilities were checked against IGoR. In a later analysis, hypergeometric tests were used to score TCR-TCR, TCR-HLA and TCR-CMV co-occurrence, with a repertoire-size bias correction applied to TCR pairs. To estimate false discovery rates, a later analysis permuted the HLA or CMV assignments 20 times. In a later analysis, co-occurring TCRs were grouped using DBSCAN, with TCRdist sequence similarity added in when clustering inside HLA-allele-positive subsets. Repertoires with fewer than 30,000 or more than 120,000 public chains were left out of co-occurrence clustering, as were several repertoires with anomalous nucleotide sharing. This immuneACCESS table, as held by TCRdb, lists in-frame sequences with V and J called but not all clones. Of the missing ones, under half trace to an unresolved V gene in checked studies; the others have no known cause. V, J and clone size are those of that table, while D and trimming were read from the DNA. The sample table contains about 150,000 clones; only one count was recorded for around 84% of them. The ten largest make up roughly 5.3% of the sample.

Regarding this clone: Its binding antigen is unknown. Base quality data are lacking; no much larger clone is found one base away.

In total, roughly 670 healthy bone marrow donors made up the cohort. At the time of sampling, every cohort member was nominally healthy, though immune exposures that went unrecorded were likely present. The donor was CMV seropositive and was included in the group of 270 or so seropositive cohort members. Every donor gave a peripheral blood sample, and the peripheral blood mononuclear cells from that sample were used for TCR beta sequencing. Genomic DNA was extracted from the blood cell samples with the Qiagen DNeasy Blood Extraction Kit. Input material: PBMCs. The sequence derives from a woman aged 40-49 years in good health and CMV-seropositive. The chain uses TRBV5-6 and TRBJ2-7, with TRBD2 matching 10 junction bases. Here is the DNA: TGTGCCAGCAGCACGAGAGACAGGAAACTAGCGGGACCCTACGAGCAGTACTTC. The resulting protein is CASSTRDRKLAGPYEQYF.